This T cell receptor (beta chain) is drawn from a study of T cells in Graves' hyperthyroidism and ophthalmopathy. Using approximately 10 ml of fresh peripheral blood, PBMCs were prepared. V lost 8 bases and J 7 bases, leaving 18 bases between the germline ends. Germline V gives CDR1 SEHNR, CDR2 FQNEAQ (reference sequence). The CDR3 loop spans 15 amino acids. The TCR beta CDR3 regions underwent amplification using RNA transcripts as the source. The TCR CDR3 was amplified in a first-round RT-PCR using the HTBI primer set. TCRdb fed the multiplex PCR reads into MiXCR, producing one record per CDR3 protein. The sample records roughly 660,000 distinct CDR3 sequences, roughly 17% being singletons.

This chain uses TRBV7-9 with TRBJ1-6; a weak D match, TRBD1 (5 bases). The sequenced material came from blood. This TCR was sampled from a man in his forties or fifties with Graves' hyperthyroidism. CDR3 sequence: CASARESRANSPLHF. The CDR3 DNA sequence: TGTGCCAGCGCCAGGGAGTCCAGGGCGAATTCACCCCTCCACTTT.